This is a list of T cell receptor beta chains from one sample in a study of T-cell memory formation after mild COVID-19. TCRdb itself ran the 5' RACE reads through MiXCR, one entry per CDR3 protein. The sample records approximately 350,000 distinct CDR3 sequences, under 15% being singletons. Sequencing was done on a sample of PBMCs or a T cell subset sorted from them (not recorded which). These receptors were taken from a man aged 18 to 35 who had mild COVID-19 (a few samples of this study predate the infection). Cell type and time point are not known. CDR3s include the opening cysteine and the closing phenylalanine or tryptophan. The D gene is left open where the match is weak. A clone size is listed for some rows: how often the clone was seen (once, few, many), or a class if it is expanded.

v_call	j_call	clone_size	d_call	cdr3_aa	cdr3_nt
TRBV5-1	TRBJ1-1	few	.	CANPRGGANTEAFF	TGCGCCAATCCCCGGGGGGGGGCCAACACTGAAGCTTTCTTT
TRBV30	TRBJ2-2	.	.	CAWRDTGELFF	TGTGCCTGGAGGGACACCGGGGAGCTGTTTTTT
TRBV7-2	TRBJ2-1	few	.	CASSLLQGHEQFF	TGTGCCAGCAGCTTATTACAGGGCCATGAGCAGTTCTTC
TRBV12-3/TRBV12-4	TRBJ2-5	.	TRBD1	CASSLAAGGETQYF	TGTGCCAGCAGTTTAGCCGCAGGGGGAGAGACCCAGTACTTC
TRBV12-3/TRBV12-4	TRBJ2-3	.	.	CASSRDPFPPSTDTQYF	TGTGCCAGCAGTCGAGACCCCTTTCCTCCTAGCACAGATACGCAGTATTTT
TRBV5-1	TRBJ1-5	many	.	CASSGDPSQPQHF	TGCGCCAGCAGCGGGGACCCCAGTCAGCCCCAGCATTTT
TRBV12-3/TRBV12-4	TRBJ2-5	many	TRBD1	CASSSQGVQETQYF	TGTGCCAGCAGTTCGCAGGGGGTCCAAGAGACCCAGTACTTC
TRBV11-2	TRBJ1-1	few	TRBD1	CASSPRGGSGDRVDTEAFF	TGTGCCAGCAGCCCCCGGGGGGGTTCTGGGGACAGGGTTGACACTGAAGCTTTCTTT
TRBV4-1	TRBJ2-4	.	TRBD1	CASSFGGQGRAKNIQYF	TGCGCCAGCAGTTTTGGGGGACAGGGTCGGGCCAAAAACATTCAGTACTTC
TRBV6-5	TRBJ1-5	.	.	CASSNRAFNQPQHF	TGTGCCAGCAGCAACAGGGCCTTCAATCAGCCCCAGCATTTT
TRBV12-3/TRBV12-4	TRBJ1-5	.	.	CASSFSRNQPQHF	TGTGCCAGCAGTTTTTCCAGAAATCAGCCCCAGCATTTT
TRBV4-2	TRBJ2-2	many	TRBD2	CASSSETSGGTGELFF	TGTGCCAGCAGCTCCGAGACTAGCGGGGGCACCGGGGAGCTGTTTTTT
TRBV29-1	TRBJ2-3	.	TRBD2	CSVVGLAGSGDTQYF	TGCAGCGTTGTGGGACTAGCGGGGAGCGGGGATACGCAGTATTTT
TRBV7-6	TRBJ1-2	.	.	CASSPRTAQVPYRGYTF	TGTGCCAGCAGCCCCCGAACGGCCCAAGTCCCCTATCGTGGCTACACCTTC
TRBV5-1	TRBJ2-1	few	.	CASSLVEFPSYNEQFF	TGCGCCAGCAGCTTGGTTGAGTTCCCCTCCTACAATGAGCAGTTCTTC
TRBV10-3	TRBJ1-2	few	TRBD1	CAISPGQESGYTF	TGTGCCATCAGTCCAGGACAGGAAAGCGGCTACACCTTC
TRBV28	TRBJ2-4	few	.	CASMGGAAHIQYF	TGTGCCAGCATGGGGGGGGCCGCGCACATTCAGTACTTC
TRBV5-1	TRBJ1-6	few	.	CASSRGEIYSPLHF	TGCGCCAGCAGTAGGGGGGAGATCTATTCACCCCTCCACTTT
TRBV9	TRBJ2-3	.	.	CASTLDSSTDTQYF	TGTGCCAGCACCCTGGACAGTAGCACAGATACGCAGTATTTT
TRBV3-1	TRBJ2-7	few	.	CASSQGPAGYEQYF	TGTGCCAGCAGCCAAGGCCCCGCCGGATACGAGCAGTACTTC
TRBV7-9	TRBJ2-3	few	.	CASRRSDTQYF	TGTGCCAGCAGGAGGTCAGATACGCAGTATTTT
TRBV25-1	TRBJ1-1	few	TRBD1	CASSQLQGDTEAFF	TGTGCCAGCAGTCAATTACAGGGGGACACTGAAGCTTTCTTT
TRBV6-2/TRBV6-3	TRBJ2-3	few	.	CASSRRTGDTQYF	TGTGCCAGCAGCCGAAGAACGGGAGATACGCAGTATTTT
TRBV6-5	TRBJ2-7	once	TRBD1	CASRTGGTGANEQYF	TGTGCCAGCAGAACTGGAGGGACAGGGGCCAACGAGCAGTACTTC
TRBV6-5	TRBJ2-5	.	TRBD2	CASSYWTSGAPETQYF	TGTGCCAGCAGTTACTGGACTAGCGGGGCTCCCGAGACCCAGTACTTC
TRBV5-4	TRBJ2-5	few	.	CASSLGDLQEAQYF	TGTGCCAGCAGCTTGGGAGACTTACAAGAGGCCCAGTACTTC
TRBV20-1	TRBJ1-2	.	TRBD1	CSASTSTGWNYGYTF	TGCAGTGCTAGTACGTCGACAGGGTGGAACTATGGCTACACCTTC
TRBV4-3	TRBJ1-1	.	.	CASSQDRGSGTEAFF	TGCGCCAGCAGCCAAGATCGGGGTAGCGGCACTGAAGCTTTCTTT
TRBV18	TRBJ2-1	.	TRBD2	CASSHRSGGAYNEQFF	TGTGCCAGCTCGCACAGAAGCGGGGGGGCCTACAATGAGCAGTTCTTC
TRBV4-1	TRBJ2-5	.	TRBD1	CASSRTPARGGEETQYF	TGCGCCAGCAGCCGTACTCCCGCTCGAGGGGGCGAAGAGACCCAGTACTTC
TRBV5-5	TRBJ2-7	once	.	CASSSRFWERYF	TGTGCCAGCAGCTCCCGTTTCTGGGAACGGTACTTC
TRBV11-2	TRBJ2-3	.	.	CASSSGTFTDTQYF	TGTGCCAGCAGTTCCGGGACCTTCACAGATACGCAGTATTTT
TRBV2	TRBJ2-4	few	TRBD1	CASSEALGQGIDIQYF	TGTGCCAGCAGTGAAGCGCTTGGACAGGGTATAGACATTCAGTACTTC
TRBV10-3	TRBJ2-7	.	.	CAITQTAGPYEQYF	TGTGCCATCACCCAGACAGCGGGCCCCTACGAGCAGTACTTC
TRBV25-1	TRBJ2-1	.	TRBD1	CASSERTGNEQFF	TGTGCCAGCAGTGAGCGGACAGGCAATGAGCAGTTCTTC
TRBV6-5	TRBJ2-2	.	.	CASRGADSGELFF	TGTGCCAGCCGGGGGGCCGATAGCGGGGAGCTGTTTTTT
TRBV18	TRBJ2-3	.	TRBD2	CASSVEAGSTQYF	TGTGCCAGCTCAGTGGAAGCGGGGAGTACGCAGTATTTT
TRBV6-6	TRBJ2-7	few	.	CASRYDSYEQYF	TGTGCCAGCAGGTACGACAGCTACGAGCAGTACTTC
TRBV7-9	TRBJ2-1	few	TRBD2	CASSLLAGAPNEQFF	TGTGCCAGCAGCTTACTAGCGGGGGCACCCAATGAGCAGTTCTTC
TRBV5-1	TRBJ2-2	.	.	CASSLRSSNTGELFF	TGCGCCAGCAGCTTACGGAGTTCGAACACCGGGGAGCTGTTTTTT
TRBV9	TRBJ2-2	.	TRBD2	CASSEPPLAGGHSTGELFF	TGTGCCAGCAGCGAGCCCCCACTAGCGGGGGGGCATAGCACCGGGGAGCTGTTTTTT